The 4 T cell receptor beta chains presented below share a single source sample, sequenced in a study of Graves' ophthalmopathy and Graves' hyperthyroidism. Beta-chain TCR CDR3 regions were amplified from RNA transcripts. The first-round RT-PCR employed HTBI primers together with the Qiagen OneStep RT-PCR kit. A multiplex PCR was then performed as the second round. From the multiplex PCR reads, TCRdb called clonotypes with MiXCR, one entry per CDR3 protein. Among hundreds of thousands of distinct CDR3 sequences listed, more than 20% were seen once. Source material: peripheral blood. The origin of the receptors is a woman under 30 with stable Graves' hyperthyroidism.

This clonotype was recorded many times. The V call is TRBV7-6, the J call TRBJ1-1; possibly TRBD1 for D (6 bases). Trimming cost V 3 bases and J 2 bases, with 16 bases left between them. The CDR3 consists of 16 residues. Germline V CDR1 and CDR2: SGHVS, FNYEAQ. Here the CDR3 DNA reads TGTGCCAGCAGCTTCAAAATACAGGGCCCCAACACTGAAGCTTTCTTT. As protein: CASSFKIQGPNTEAFF.

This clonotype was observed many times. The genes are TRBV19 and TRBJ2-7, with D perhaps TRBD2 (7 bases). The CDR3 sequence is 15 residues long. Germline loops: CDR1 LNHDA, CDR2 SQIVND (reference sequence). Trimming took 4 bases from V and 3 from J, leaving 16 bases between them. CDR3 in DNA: TGTGCCAGTAGTACAGGGGACTACTACTACTACGAGCAGTACTTC. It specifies CASSTGDYYYYEQYF.

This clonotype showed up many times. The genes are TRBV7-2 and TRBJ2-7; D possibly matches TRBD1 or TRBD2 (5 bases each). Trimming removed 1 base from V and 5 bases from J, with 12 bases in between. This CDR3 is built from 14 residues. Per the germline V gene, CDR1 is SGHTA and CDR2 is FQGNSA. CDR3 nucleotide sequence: TGTGCCAGCAGCTTAGTCGGGACGGGCAACGAGCAGTACTTC. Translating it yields CASSLVGTGNEQYF.

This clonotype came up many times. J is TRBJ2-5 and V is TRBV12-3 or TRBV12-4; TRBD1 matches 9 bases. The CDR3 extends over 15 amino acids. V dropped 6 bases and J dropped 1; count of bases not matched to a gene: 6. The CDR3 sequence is CASSLSGQGQETQYF. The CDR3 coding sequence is TGTGCCAGCAGCTTGTCGGGACAGGGCCAAGAGACCCAGTACTTC.